The T cell receptor beta chain under discussion was sequenced for a study of OX40 agonist ivuxolimab in advanced cancers. Trimming removed 0 bases at V and 14 bases at J, with 15 bases between. The germline V gene encodes CDR1 MGHRA and CDR2 YSYEKL. The CDR3 has 13 residues. The assay was immunoSEQ multiplex PCR, and TCRdb's table has in-frame clones only and misses some. The profile shows 12,000 or so clones, roughly 81% of them singletons. This clone appeared a single time. The J gene is TRBJ2-3, the V gene TRBV4-1; tentatively, D is TRBD1 (5 bases). The clonotype was recovered from an adult with an advanced solid tumor such as melanoma, head and neck, liver or kidney cancer. Sequenced material: CD4+ or CD8+ T cells sorted from blood, taken in a trial of the OX40 agonist ivuxolimab. The CDR3 region has the DNA TGCGCCAGCAGCCAAGATCTTTCGGACATGGTGTATTTT. Its translation: CASSQDLSDMVYF.